This T cell receptor beta chain was sequenced during a study of kidney transplant recipient with SARS-CoV-2 infection. TCRdb reprocessed the reads with MiXCR, giving one entry per CDR3 protein. The table has 200,000 to 300,000 distinct CDR3 sequences, 29% seen once; the top ten hold roughly 7%. There are a few counts of this clonotype. The V gene end was trimmed by 6 bases and the J gene end by 7 bases; junction bases not matched to a gene: 3. The CDR3 spans 12 residues. The sequencing here drew on a blood sample, taken at baseline and between days 110 and 120 from a kidney transplant recipient. This clonotype originated in a young adult male patient who had COVID-19 and was a kidney transplant recipient. Some T cells may be provided by the graft donor. V is TRBV12-3 or TRBV12-4 and J is TRBJ1-1, with 9 bases that match TRBD1. CDR3 nucleotides: TGTGCCAGCAGGGGACAGGGCGGTGAAGCTTTCTTT. It yields the protein CASRGQGGEAFF.